The sample holds one count of the clone carrying this T cell receptor (beta chain). Its antigen remains unknown. The CDR3 covers 15 residues. The V end was cut by 2 bases, the J end by 8 bases, with 18 bases between. CDR1 is MNHEY and CDR2 is SVGAGI in the germline V gene. The PCR ran on 60 Vbeta and 13 Jbeta primers. Generated by immunoSEQ multiplex PCR, the TCRdb table keeps only in-frame clones and is missing some. The sample has over 45,000 clones, approximately 80% seen once. These data come from a study of cytomegalovirus exposure and HLA in healthy donors. Study-wide points: Reportedly, TCR beta sequences accurately predicted HLA-A and HLA-B alleles in most subjects.

J is TRBJ1-2 and V is TRBV6-5; D is possibly TRBD1 (5 bases). The TCR comes from a female donor in good health and CMV-seronegative. The sequenced sample was PBMCs. CDR3 region: CASSYAGRRTGGYTF. The DNA for the CDR3 is TGTGCCAGCAGTTACGCGGGACGGCGAACGGGGGGCTACACCTTC.